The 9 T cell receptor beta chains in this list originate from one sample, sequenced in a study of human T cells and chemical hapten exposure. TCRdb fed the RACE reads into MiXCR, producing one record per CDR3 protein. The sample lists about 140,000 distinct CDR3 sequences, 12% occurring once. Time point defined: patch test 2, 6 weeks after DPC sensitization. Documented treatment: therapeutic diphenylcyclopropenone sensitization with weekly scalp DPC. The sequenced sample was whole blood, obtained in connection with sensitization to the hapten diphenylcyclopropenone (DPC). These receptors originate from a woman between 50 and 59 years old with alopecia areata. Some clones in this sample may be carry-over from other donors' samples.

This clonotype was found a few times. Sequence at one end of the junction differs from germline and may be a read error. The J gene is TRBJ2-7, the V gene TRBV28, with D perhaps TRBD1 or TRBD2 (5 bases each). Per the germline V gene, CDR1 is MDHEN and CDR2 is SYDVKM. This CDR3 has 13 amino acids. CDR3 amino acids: CASSTPGTPLGSF. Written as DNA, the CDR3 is TGTGCCAGCAGTACCCCCGGGACCCCTTTGGGGAGCTTC.

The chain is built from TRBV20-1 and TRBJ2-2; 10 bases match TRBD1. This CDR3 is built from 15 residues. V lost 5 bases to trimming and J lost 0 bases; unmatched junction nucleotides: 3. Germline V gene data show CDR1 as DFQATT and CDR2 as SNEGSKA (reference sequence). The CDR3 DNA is TGCAGTGCTTCTGGGACAGGGGCGAACACCGGGGAGCTGTTTTTT. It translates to CSASGTGANTGELFF.

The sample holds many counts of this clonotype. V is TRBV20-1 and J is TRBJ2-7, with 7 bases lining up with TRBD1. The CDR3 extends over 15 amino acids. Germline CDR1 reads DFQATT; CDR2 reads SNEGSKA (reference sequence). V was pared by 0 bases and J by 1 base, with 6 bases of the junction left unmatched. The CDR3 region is CSARDSDRASYEQYF. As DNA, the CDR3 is TGCAGTGCTAGAGACTCAGACAGGGCTTCCTACGAGCAGTACTTC.

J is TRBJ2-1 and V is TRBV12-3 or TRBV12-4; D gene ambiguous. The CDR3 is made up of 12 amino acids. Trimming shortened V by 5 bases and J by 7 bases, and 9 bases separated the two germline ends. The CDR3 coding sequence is TGTGCCAGCAGTAAACTTACGAATGAGCAGTTCTTC. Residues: CASSKLTNEQFF.

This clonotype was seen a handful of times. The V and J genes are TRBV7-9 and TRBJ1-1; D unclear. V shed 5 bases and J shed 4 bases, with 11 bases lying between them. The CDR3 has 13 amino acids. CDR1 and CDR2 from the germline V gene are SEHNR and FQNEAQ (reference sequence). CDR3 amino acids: CASSAGSITEAFF. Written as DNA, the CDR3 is TGTGCCAGCAGCGCCGGGTCAATCACTGAAGCTTTCTTT. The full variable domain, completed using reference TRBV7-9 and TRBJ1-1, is DTGVSQNPRHKITKRGQNVTFRCDPISEHNRLYWYRQTLGQGPEFLTYFQNEAQLEKSRLLSDRFSAERPKGSFSTLEIQRTEQGDSAMYLCASSAGSITEAFFGQGTRLTVV.

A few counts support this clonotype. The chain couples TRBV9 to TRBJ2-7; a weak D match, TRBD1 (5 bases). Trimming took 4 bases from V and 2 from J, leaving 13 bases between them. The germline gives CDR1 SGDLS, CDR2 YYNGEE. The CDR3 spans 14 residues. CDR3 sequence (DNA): TGTGCCAGCAGCATGACGACAGAACCCTACGAGCAGTACTTC. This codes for CASSMTTEPYEQYF.

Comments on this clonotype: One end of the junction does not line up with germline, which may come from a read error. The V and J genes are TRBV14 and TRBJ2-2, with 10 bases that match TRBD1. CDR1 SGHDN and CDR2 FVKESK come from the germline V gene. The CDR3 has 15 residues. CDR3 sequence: CASSPDRGNSGELFF. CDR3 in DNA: TGTGCCAGCAGTCCGGACAGGGGGAACAGCGGGGAGCTGTTTTTT.

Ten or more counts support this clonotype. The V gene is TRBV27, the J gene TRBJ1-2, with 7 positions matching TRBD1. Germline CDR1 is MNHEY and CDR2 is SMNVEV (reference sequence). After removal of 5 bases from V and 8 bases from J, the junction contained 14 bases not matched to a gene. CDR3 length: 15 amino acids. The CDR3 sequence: CASSPLGGGGGGYTF. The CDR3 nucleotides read TGTGCCAGCAGTCCCCTAGGAGGAGGGGGCGGGGGCTACACCTTC.

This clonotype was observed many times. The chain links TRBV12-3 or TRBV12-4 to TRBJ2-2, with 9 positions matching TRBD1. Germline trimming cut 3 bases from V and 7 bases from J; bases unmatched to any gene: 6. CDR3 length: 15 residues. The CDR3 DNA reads TGTGCCAGCAGTTTTTGGGGACAGGGAGGCGGGGAGCTGTTTTTT. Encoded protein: CASSFWGQGGGELFF.